This TCR beta chain was observed in a study of Graves' ophthalmopathy and Graves' hyperthyroidism. The CDR3 is 14 amino acids. With V trimmed by 4 bases and J by 2 bases, 5 bases remained unmatched. The germline gives CDR1 SEHNR, CDR2 FQNEAQ (reference sequence). RNA transcripts provided the template for amplifying TCR beta CDR3 regions. The library came from an HTBI-primed first-round RT-PCR and a second-round multiplex PCR. From the multiplex PCR reads, TCRdb called clonotypes with MiXCR, one entry per CDR3 protein. Of 200,000 to 250,000 distinct CDR3 sequences in the sample, approximately 29% were seen once. General study points: Discriminating ophthalmopathy from stable hyperthyroidism, a 13-signature model attained a sensitivity of under 90% and a specificity of about 81%.

This clonotype occurred many times. Its antigen is undetermined. Sequencing input: peripheral blood. This chain joins TRBV7-9 and TRBJ2-7, with 7 bases aligning to TRBD1. This sequence originates from a man between 50 and 59 years old with Graves' ophthalmopathy. In DNA form, the CDR3 reads TGTGCCAGCAGCTCCAACAGGGGTCCCTACGAGCAGTACTTC. It is translated as CASSSNRGPYEQYF.